The subject of this entry is one TCR beta chain. Its target is not known. Compared with germline, one end of the junction differs, possibly owing to a read error. One entry per CDR3 protein, called by TCRdb with MiXCR from the reads. The sample consists of some 700,000 distinct CDR3 sequences, 35% of them appearing once. This specimen comes from a study of T cell repertoires in cytomegalovirus infection. Whole-study context: Both CMV infection and a matching HLA type were indicated by public TCR beta signatures.

The length of the CDR3 is 14 residues. Germline CDR1 is SGHDT and CDR2 is YYEEEE. Whole-study results and caveats: Ex vivo, HLA-C-restricted CMV-specific TCR beta clonotypes prevailed over the rest of the response.

The chain combines TRBV5-6 with TRBJ1-2; 7 bases match TRBD1. The sample consisted of PBMCs. The TCR originated in a human donor in good health (CMV status not recorded). Some clones in this sample may be carry-over from other donors' samples. The CDR3 DNA sequence: TGTGTCAGCAGCTTGGGGGACAGCCGTCATGGCTACACCTTC. Its translation is CVSSLGDSRHGYTF.